This T cell receptor (beta chain) originates from a study of cytomegalovirus exposure and HLA in healthy donors (dated by TCRdb to the late 2010s). About the full investigation: According to an earlier analysis of around 600 of the donors, roughly 180 million T cells yielded 95 million to 140 million unique TCR beta sequences and roughly 280 Gb of sequence data. Approximately 300 gigabases of sequencing data and 75 million to 85 million unique TCR sequences made up an early release that covered approximately 700 HLA-typed donors. Of the 398 genotyped donors, 80% to 90% were placed in the genetic ancestry cluster associated with self-reported Caucasian donors. The number of donors typed differed by locus, with about 629-630 for A, B, C, DRB1 and DQB1, around 500 for DQA1, approximately 570 for DPA1, and around 450 for DPB1. A later genetic analysis took genome-wide SNP genotypes for 398 of the 666 donors and used that subset as a discovery cohort. All discovery cohort repertoires had been generated using a single sequencing platform. Alongside the repertoire data, information on donor age, sex, ethnicity and CMV serostatus was compiled. The study was designed to test whether signatures of past pathogen exposure could be identified by cataloging public T cell receptors. Roughly 5 DR-DQ haplotypes were handled as single units for association and clustering, since linkage in the cohort was strong. In addition to the first cohort of 666 subjects, a separate validation cohort of 120 different subjects was used. A later analysis re-analyzed previously published TCR beta repertoires from 550 to 700 donors and added high-resolution HLA genotyping to study TCR occurrence patterns. Both class I and class II loci were covered by HLA typing, at four-digit resolution. To predict cytomegalovirus infection status, the study brought together high-throughput TCR immunosequencing, statistical association of individual TCRs with disease status, and machine learning. To decide whether each TCR beta V gene segment behaved as functional or pseudogenic, an earlier analysis of some 600 of the donors relied on high-throughput TCR beta sequencing. The study used immunosequencing to profile the T cell repertoires of some 600 subjects and linked those repertoires to cytomegalovirus serostatus. Among 300 to 500 genotyped donors of the cohort, an average of roughly 230,000 unique TCR beta nucleotide sequences was sequenced per donor, of which 15% to 20% were non-productive. In the later analysis, no new phenotypic data were used to find candidate immune exposures; instead, reliance was placed on TCR beta sequences and their occurrence across donors. On the study overall, not on this receptor specifically: HLA typing was unavailable for some donors at each locus, so association tests used only the typed subset. A later genetic analysis associated a missense DCLRE1C variant with V-gene and J-gene trimming of TCR beta chains, and an independent cohort replicated the association. While some public TCRs were present in many individuals, most TCR sequences turned up only very rarely across donors. A cluster of highly shared sequence variants was judged likely to represent a technical artifact of the sequencing pipeline. Linkage disequilibrium might explain the correlated functional status among segregating V segments, but an unknown experimental factor could not be ruled out. According to a later analysis, most CMV-associated TCR beta chains appeared to be HLA-restricted, and the HLA associations seemed to be driven largely by CMV exposure. A further reported finding was that TCR beta sequences accurately predicted the HLA-A and HLA-B alleles for most subjects in the first cohort. Cytomegalovirus status was reported to be diagnosed by the classifier with high specificity and sensitivity in both the original and validation cohorts. The only immune exposure information available for the cohort was CMV serostatus. Broadly in line with IMGT annotations, most TCR beta V segments showed up in productive rearrangements about 87% or about 30% of the time in an earlier analysis of 587 of the donors. A later analysis associated about 17,000 TCR beta sequences with specific HLA alleles at a false discovery rate of 0.05. Presence/absence analyses assumed roughly uniform sequencing depth across donors, an assumption that may not hold. Some IMGT-functional V segments, including TRBV6-2 and TRBV6-3, could not be told apart with the 87-base-pair reads, so those segments were excluded. A total of 150 to 200 TCR beta chains were listed by the study as associated with cytomegalovirus. The authors suggested that the approach could potentially be extended to other disease states and immunological phenotypes. Because counts were too low, seventeen rarely observed V segments, including chromosome 9 orphons, were left out of the earlier analysis of about 620 of the donors. In a later analysis, the rate of TCR association differed among HLA loci, with DRB1 alleles having the most associated TCRs and HLA-C alleles having the fewest. Compared with the roughly 700-donor mean, donors in an Asian-associated ancestry cluster had fewer N-insertions in productive TCRs, according to a later genetic analysis. When HLA alleles, especially DR and DQ, strongly co-occurred, TCR associations were difficult to assign to individual alleles. The cohort was sequenced for TCR beta chains only, and without alpha or paired-chain data the features that could be detected were limited. In a later analysis, HLA-associated TCR beta chains were found to be more clonally expanded and to have lower generation probabilities than equally common non-associated chains. According to a later analysis, parvovirus B19, influenza, CMV and Epstein-Barr virus appeared linked to several top co-occurrence clusters. A few of the identified cytomegalovirus-associated TCR beta chains were confirmed in vitro to be specific for cytomegalovirus antigens.

Libraries were constructed by the immunoSEQ multiplex PCR assay. A mixture of 60 forward primers for TCR Vbeta segments and 13 reverse primers for TCR Jbeta segments was used in the multiplex PCR. The CDR3 region of rearranged TCR beta genes was amplified from genomic DNA by a multiplex PCR assay. The amplified TCR beta libraries were sequenced on the Illumina HiSeq System as 87-base-pair reads. The paper's processing steps were these. A later analysis counted tens of millions of unique TCR beta chains across the approximately 700 repertoires, and around 9.9 million of these chains were shared by at least two donors. Raw reads were error-corrected and collapsed into unique sequences by a nearest-neighbor algorithm in which closely related sequences were merged to remove PCR and sequencing errors. Alignment of CDR3 sequences to IMGT reference sequences was used to assign V, D and J gene segments. For a sequence to be retained, at least a six-nucleotide match to both a V gene segment and a J gene segment was required. Rearrangements were called productive when the CDR3 lacked stop codons and stayed in frame with V and J; all others were non-productive. CDR3 was defined according to IMGT convention as the region running from the second conserved V-encoded cysteine to the conserved J-encoded phenylalanine. The earlier analysis of a few hundred of the donors excluded sequences that lacked an unambiguous match to a single V gene segment. In an earlier analysis of 587 of the donors, V segments were called functional above 56.7% productive rearrangements and were called segregating when the between-donor standard deviation exceeded 5%. A statistical classification framework was built to diagnose cytomegalovirus status from the catalog of TCR beta chain sequences. V and J gene assignment, in a later analysis, came from comparing TCR nucleotide sequences with IMGT/GENE-DB human TR gene sequences. The TCRdist pipeline was used in a later analysis to assign CDR3 sequences and most-parsimonious VDJ recombination scenarios. In a later analysis, each TCR beta chain was defined by its CDR3 amino acid sequence together with its V-gene family, and reads lacking a unique V-gene family were excluded. A later analysis removed several hundred highly shared, low-generation-probability nucleotide sequences to deal with suspected cross-contamination and a sequencing artifact. For each public chain, a later analysis derived a clonal expansion index from normalized ranks of inferred template counts within each repertoire. Generation probabilities in a later analysis came from a VDJ recombination model fitted to out-of-frame rearrangements, and those results were checked against IGoR. In a later analysis, hypergeometric tests were used to score TCR-TCR, TCR-HLA and TCR-CMV co-occurrence, with a repertoire-size bias correction applied to TCR pairs. A later analysis estimated false discovery rates by permuting HLA or CMV assignments 20 times. In a later analysis, co-occurring TCRs were grouped with DBSCAN, and TCRdist sequence similarity was added when clustering was performed within HLA-allele-positive subsets. Co-occurrence clustering excluded repertoires with fewer than 30,000 or more than 120,000 public chains, plus five with anomalous nucleotide sharing. TCRdb provides this immuneACCESS table in a form limited to in-frame rearrangements. Some clones are lacking; in checked studies, under half of them reflect an unresolved V gene, and why the rest are absent is not known. For V, J and clone size, that table is used; D and trimming come from the DNA. The sample profile shows around 170,000 clones; around 80% of them were found once. Together, the top ten hold approximately 1.5% of the sample.

In total, 630 or so healthy bone marrow donors made up the cohort. At the time of sampling, every cohort member was nominally healthy, though immune exposures that went unrecorded were likely present. The donor was CMV seronegative and was included in the group of around 320 seronegative cohort members. Every donor gave a peripheral blood sample, and the peripheral blood mononuclear cells from that sample were used for TCR beta sequencing. The Qiagen DNeasy Blood Extraction Kit was used to extract genomic DNA from the blood cell samples. CDR1 and CDR2 are read off the germline V gene (reference sequence) as LNHDA and SQIVND. From its cysteine to its phenylalanine, the CDR3 spans 13 amino acids. Only the CDR3 part of the read is kept: 39 bases, read in frame from the first base. Unmatched junction bases come to 4, with V trimmed by 5 bases and J by 4 bases. As for this clone: Its antigen is currently not known. It has no much larger one-base neighbor in the sample; base qualities were not kept.

The chain couples TRBV19 to TRBJ2-7; TRBD1 fits 8 bases in the junction. This TCR came from a man younger than 30 in good health and CMV-seronegative. Input material: PBMCs. The DNA sequence reads TGTGCCAGTAGTCCCCGGGACAGGTACGAGCAGTACTTC. This sequence encodes CASSPRDRYEQYF.